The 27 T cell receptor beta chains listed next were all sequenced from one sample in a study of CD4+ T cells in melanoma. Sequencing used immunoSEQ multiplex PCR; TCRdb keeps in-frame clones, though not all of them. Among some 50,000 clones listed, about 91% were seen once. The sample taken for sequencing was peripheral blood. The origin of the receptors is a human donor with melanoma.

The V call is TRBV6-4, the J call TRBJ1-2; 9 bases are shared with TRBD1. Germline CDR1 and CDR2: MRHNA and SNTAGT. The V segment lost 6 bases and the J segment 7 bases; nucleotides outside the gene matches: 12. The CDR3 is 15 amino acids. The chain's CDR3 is CASSPTGGFSSGYTF. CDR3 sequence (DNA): TGTGCCAGCAGCCCGACAGGGGGGTTTTCGAGTGGCTACACCTTC.

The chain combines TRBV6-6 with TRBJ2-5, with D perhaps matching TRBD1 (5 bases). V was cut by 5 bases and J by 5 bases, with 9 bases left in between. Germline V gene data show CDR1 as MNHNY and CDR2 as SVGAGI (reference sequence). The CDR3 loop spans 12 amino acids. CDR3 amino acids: CASSRTRETQYF. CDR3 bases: TGTGCCAGCAGTAGGACACGGGAGACCCAGTACTTC.

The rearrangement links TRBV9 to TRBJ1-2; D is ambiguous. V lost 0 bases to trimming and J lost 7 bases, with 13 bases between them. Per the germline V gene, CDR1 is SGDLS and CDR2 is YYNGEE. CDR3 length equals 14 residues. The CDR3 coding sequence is TGTGCCAGCAGCGTAGAGTCCCGCTTCTCTGGCTACACCTTC. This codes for CASSVESRFSGYTF.

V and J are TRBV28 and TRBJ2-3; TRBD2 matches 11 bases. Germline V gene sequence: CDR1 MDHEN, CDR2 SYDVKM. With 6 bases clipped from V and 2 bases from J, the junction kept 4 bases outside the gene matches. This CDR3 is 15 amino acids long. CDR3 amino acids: CASRASGGPTDTQYF. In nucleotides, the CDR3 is TGTGCCAGCAGGGCTAGCGGGGGGCCCACAGATACGCAGTATTTT.

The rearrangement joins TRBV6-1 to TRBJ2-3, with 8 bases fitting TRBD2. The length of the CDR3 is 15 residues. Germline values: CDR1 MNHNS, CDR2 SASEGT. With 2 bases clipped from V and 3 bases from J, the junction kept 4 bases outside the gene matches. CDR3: CASSEFGRGTDTQYF. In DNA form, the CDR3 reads TGTGCCAGCAGTGAATTCGGGAGGGGGACAGATACGCAGTATTTT.

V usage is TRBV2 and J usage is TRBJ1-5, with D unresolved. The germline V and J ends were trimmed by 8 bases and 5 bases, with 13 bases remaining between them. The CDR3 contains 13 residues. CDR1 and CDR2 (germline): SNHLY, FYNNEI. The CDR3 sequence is CASGRVRYQPQHF. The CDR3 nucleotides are TGTGCCAGCGGGCGGGTGCGTTATCAGCCCCAGCATTTT.

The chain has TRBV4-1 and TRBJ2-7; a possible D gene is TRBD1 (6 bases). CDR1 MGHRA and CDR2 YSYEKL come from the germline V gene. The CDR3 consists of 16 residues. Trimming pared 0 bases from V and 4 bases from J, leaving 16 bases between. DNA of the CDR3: TGCGCCAGCAGCCAAGATCCCGGACAGAGAGGGTACGAGCAGTACTTC. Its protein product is CASSQDPGQRGYEQYF.

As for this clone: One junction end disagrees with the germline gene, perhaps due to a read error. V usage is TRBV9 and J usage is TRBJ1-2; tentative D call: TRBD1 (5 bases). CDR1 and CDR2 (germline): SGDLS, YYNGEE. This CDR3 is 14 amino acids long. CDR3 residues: CANSVAGGAYGYTF. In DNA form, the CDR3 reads TGTGCCAACAGCGTAGCTGGAGGGGCCTATGGCTACACCTTC.

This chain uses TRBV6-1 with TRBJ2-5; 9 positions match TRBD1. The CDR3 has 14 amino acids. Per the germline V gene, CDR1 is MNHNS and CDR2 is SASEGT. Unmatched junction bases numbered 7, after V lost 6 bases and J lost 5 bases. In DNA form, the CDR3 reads TGTGCCAGCAGAATGGAAGACAGGGGGGAGACCCAGTACTTC. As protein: CASRMEDRGETQYF.

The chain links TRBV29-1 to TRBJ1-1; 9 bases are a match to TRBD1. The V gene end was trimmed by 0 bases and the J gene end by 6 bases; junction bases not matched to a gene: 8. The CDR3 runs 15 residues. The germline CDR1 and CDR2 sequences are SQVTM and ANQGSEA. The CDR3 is CSVEDPTGQGSEAFF. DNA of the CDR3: TGCAGCGTTGAAGATCCTACGGGACAGGGCTCTGAAGCTTTCTTT.

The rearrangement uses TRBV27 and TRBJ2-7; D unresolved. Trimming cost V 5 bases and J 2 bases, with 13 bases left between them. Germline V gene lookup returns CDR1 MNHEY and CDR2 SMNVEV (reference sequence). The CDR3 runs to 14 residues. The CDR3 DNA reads TGTGCCAGCAGTCTGACCCTTCCTACCTACGAGCAGTACTTC. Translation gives CASSLTLPTYEQYF.

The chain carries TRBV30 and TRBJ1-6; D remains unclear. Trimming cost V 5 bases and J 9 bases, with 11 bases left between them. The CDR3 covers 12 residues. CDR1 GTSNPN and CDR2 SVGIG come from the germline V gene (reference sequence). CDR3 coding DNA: TGTGCCTGGTCGCGGTCGATTTCACCCCTCCACTTT. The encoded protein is CAWSRSISPLHF.

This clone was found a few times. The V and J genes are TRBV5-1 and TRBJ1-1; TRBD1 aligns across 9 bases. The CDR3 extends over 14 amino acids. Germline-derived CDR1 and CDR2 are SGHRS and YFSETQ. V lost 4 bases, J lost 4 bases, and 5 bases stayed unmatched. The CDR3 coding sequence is TGCGCCAGCAGCGTGGACAGGGGTTCCACTGAAGCTTTCTTT. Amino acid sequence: CASSVDRGSTEAFF.

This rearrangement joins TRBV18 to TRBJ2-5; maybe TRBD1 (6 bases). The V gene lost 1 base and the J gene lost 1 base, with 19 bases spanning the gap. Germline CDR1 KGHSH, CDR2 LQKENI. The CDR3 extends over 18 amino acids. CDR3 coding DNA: TGTGCCAGCTCACCACTTATTAAGACAGGCCTCTCCCAAGAGACCCAGTACTTC. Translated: CASSPLIKTGLSQETQYF.

As DNA, the CDR3 is TGTGCCAGCAGCGGGGGACTAGCGAACTACAATGAGCAGTTCTTC. It codes for CASSGGLANYNEQFF. This chain links TRBV9 with TRBJ2-1; 10 nucleotides align to TRBD2. V was pared by 3 bases and J by 3 bases, with 3 bases of the junction left unmatched. CDR3 length: 15 amino acids. Germline values: CDR1 SGDLS, CDR2 YYNGEE.

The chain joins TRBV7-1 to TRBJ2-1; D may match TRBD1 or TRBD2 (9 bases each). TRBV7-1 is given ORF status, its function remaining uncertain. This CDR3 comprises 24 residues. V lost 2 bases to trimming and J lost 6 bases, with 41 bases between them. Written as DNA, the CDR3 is TGTGCCAGCAGCTCACCCGGACAGGGGTCGGCGGGGGGGACGATGGGTTACCGATTCAATGAGCAGTTCTTC. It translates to CASSSPGQGSAGGTMGYRFNEQFF.

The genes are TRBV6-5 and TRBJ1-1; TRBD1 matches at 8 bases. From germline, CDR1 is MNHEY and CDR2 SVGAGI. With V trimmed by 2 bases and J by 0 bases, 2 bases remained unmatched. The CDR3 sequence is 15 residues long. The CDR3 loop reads CASSYRTGMNTEAFF. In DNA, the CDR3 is TGTGCCAGCAGTTACAGGACAGGGATGAACACTGAAGCTTTCTTT.

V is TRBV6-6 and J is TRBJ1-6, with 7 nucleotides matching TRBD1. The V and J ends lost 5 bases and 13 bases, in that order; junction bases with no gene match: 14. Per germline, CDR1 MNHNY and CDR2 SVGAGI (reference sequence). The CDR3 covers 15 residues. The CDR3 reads CASSHTRQGPGPLHF. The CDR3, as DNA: TGTGCCAGCAGTCACACTAGACAGGGCCCAGGGCCCCTCCACTTT.

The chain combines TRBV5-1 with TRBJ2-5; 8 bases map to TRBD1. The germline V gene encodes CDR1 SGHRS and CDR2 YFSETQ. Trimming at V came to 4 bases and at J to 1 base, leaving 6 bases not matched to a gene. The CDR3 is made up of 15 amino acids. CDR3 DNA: TGCGCCAGCAGCCCCCAGGGGGCGTCCCAAGAGACCCAGTACTTC. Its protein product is CASSPQGASQETQYF.

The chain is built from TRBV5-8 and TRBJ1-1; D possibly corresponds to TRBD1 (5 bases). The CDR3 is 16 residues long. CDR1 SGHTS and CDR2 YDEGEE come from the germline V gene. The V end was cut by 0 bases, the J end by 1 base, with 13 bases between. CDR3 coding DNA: TGTGCCAGCAGCTTGGGAAGGGGCCGGCAGAACACTGAAGCTTTCTTT. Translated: CASSLGRGRQNTEAFF.

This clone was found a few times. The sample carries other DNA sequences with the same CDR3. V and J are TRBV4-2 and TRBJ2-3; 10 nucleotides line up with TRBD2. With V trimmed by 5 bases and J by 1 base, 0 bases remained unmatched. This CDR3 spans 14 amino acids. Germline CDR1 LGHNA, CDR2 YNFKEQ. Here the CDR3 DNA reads TGTGCCAGCAGCGGACTAGCGGGCACAGATACGCAGTATTTT. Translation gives CASSGLAGTDTQYF.

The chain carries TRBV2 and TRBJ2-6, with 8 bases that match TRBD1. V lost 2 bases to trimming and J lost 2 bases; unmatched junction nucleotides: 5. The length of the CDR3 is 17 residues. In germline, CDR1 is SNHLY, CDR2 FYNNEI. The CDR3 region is CASSEPQGAAGANVLTF. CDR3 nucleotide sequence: TGTGCCAGCAGTGAACCCCAGGGGGCGGCTGGGGCCAACGTCCTGACTTTC.

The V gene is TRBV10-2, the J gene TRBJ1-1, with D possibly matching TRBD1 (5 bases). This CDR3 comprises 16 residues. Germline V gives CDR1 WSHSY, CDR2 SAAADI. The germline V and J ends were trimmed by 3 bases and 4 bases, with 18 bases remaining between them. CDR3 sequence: CASSDVGGSRSTEAFF. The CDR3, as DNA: TGCGCCAGCAGTGATGTGGGGGGAAGTAGAAGCACTGAAGCTTTCTTT.

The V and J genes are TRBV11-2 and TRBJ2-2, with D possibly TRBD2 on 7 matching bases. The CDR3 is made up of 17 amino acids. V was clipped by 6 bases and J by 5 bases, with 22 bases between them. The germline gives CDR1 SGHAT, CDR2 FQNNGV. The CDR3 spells CASRPGGAGARTGELFF. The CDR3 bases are TGTGCCAGCAGACCGGGGGGCGCGGGGGCGCGGACCGGGGAGCTGTTTTTT.

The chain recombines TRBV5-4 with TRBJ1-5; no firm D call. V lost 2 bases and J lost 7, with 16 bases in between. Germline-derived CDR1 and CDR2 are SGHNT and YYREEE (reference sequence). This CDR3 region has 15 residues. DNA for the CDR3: TGTGCCAGCAGCTTATTCGGGGATAGGATCCAGCCCCAGCATTTT. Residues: CASSLFGDRIQPQHF.

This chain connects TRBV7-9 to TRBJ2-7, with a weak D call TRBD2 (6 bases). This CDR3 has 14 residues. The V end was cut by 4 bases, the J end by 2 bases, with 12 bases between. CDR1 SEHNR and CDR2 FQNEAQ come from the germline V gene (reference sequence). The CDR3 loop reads CASSWGLQTYEQYF. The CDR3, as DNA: TGTGCCAGCAGCTGGGGACTCCAGACCTACGAGCAGTACTTC.

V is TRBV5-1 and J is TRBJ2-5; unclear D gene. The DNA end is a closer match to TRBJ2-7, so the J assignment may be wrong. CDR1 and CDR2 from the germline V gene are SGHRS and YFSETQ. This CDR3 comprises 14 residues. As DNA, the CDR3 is TGCGCCAGCAGCTTGGCCTCCTTCTCCTACGAGCAGTACTTC. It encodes CASSLASFSYEQYF.